A selection of T cell receptor beta chains follows, all from one sample in a study of blood T cell repertoires in COVID-19. TCRdb's copy holds only in-frame clones and misses some; the assay was immunoSEQ multiplex PCR. Altogether about 430,000 clones are present, about 88% being singletons, with the ten largest covering about 1.5%. Sequencing was carried out using PBMCs or T cells enriched from blood (not recorded which). These receptors all stem from a woman aged 18-35 years who had been exposed to COVID-19. CDR3s include the opening cysteine and the closing phenylalanine or tryptophan. Each record gives: CDR3 DNA, CDR3 protein, D gene, clone size, V gene, J gene, CDR3 length. The D gene is left open where the match is weak. The listing skips clone size in some rows; elsewhere it reads once, few, many or a size class.

cdr3_nt: TGTGCCAGCAGCCCTCGCCCGAGGGTCGAAGCTTTCTTT; cdr3_aa: CASSPRPRVEAFF; d_call: .; clone_size: .; v_call: TRBV7-9; j_call: TRBJ1-1; cdr3_length: 13
cdr3_nt: TGTGCCAGTAGGGAGACTAGCGGGGATCGTCATACGCAGTATTTT; cdr3_aa: CASRETSGDRHTQYF; d_call: TRBD2; clone_size: .; v_call: TRBV19; j_call: TRBJ2-3; cdr3_length: 15
cdr3_nt: TGTGCCAGCAGCTTAGGGACAGAGCTTGAAGCTTTCTTT; cdr3_aa: CASSLGTELEAFF; d_call: .; clone_size: few; v_call: TRBV11-2; j_call: TRBJ1-1; cdr3_length: 13
cdr3_nt: TGTGCCAGCAAGCGGGGGCTAGATACGCAGTATTTT; cdr3_aa: CASKRGLDTQYF; d_call: TRBD2; clone_size: .; v_call: TRBV2; j_call: TRBJ2-3; cdr3_length: 12
cdr3_nt: TGTGCCAGCAGTCCTAACAGGGGCACTGAAGCTTTCTTT; cdr3_aa: CASSPNRGTEAFF; d_call: TRBD1; clone_size: few; v_call: TRBV28; j_call: TRBJ1-1; cdr3_length: 13
cdr3_nt: TGTGCCTGGGGTCCCGGGCCCCTCGGGATCCGGAGCACTGAAGCTTTCTTT; cdr3_aa: CAWGPGPLGIRSTEAFF; d_call: .; clone_size: .; v_call: TRBV30; j_call: TRBJ1-1; cdr3_length: 17
cdr3_nt: TGTGCCAGCAGTGAATCCCCAGGGTTCGGCACCGGGGAGCTGTTTTTT; cdr3_aa: CASSESPGFGTGELFF; d_call: .; clone_size: once; v_call: TRBV25-1; j_call: TRBJ2-2; cdr3_length: 16
cdr3_nt: TGCGCCAGCAGCCAAGATCGATCCGGGACTAGCGGTAGCTACGAGCAGTACTTC; cdr3_aa: CASSQDRSGTSGSYEQYF; d_call: TRBD2; clone_size: .; v_call: TRBV4-1; j_call: TRBJ2-7; cdr3_length: 18
cdr3_nt: TGTGCCAGCTCACCAGACACTCTCAGGGGCGAGCAGTACTTC; cdr3_aa: CASSPDTLRGEQYF; d_call: .; clone_size: .; v_call: TRBV18; j_call: TRBJ2-7; cdr3_length: 14
cdr3_nt: TGCGCCAGCTCGTCAGGCTCCTACGAGCAGTACTTC; cdr3_aa: CASSSGSYEQYF; d_call: .; clone_size: .; v_call: TRBV5-1; j_call: TRBJ2-7; cdr3_length: 12
cdr3_nt: TGTGCCAGCAGTGCCCGCTACAGTCGAGCTGGCAATGAGCAGTTCTTC; cdr3_aa: CASSARYSRAGNEQFF; d_call: .; clone_size: once; v_call: TRBV27; j_call: TRBJ2-1; cdr3_length: 16
cdr3_nt: TGTGCCAGCAGCTGGGGACTGCAACTCGAGGCCAACGTCCTGACTTTC; cdr3_aa: CASSWGLQLEANVLTF; d_call: .; clone_size: .; v_call: TRBV11-1; j_call: TRBJ2-6; cdr3_length: 16
cdr3_nt: TGTGCCAGCAGCAGGGGGCGTCAGCCCCAGCATTTT; cdr3_aa: CASSRGRQPQHF; d_call: .; clone_size: few; v_call: TRBV21-1; j_call: TRBJ1-5; cdr3_length: 12
cdr3_nt: TGTGCCAGGACCCTCGCTGGGACAGGGCCCCCCGGGGAGCTGTTTTTT; cdr3_aa: CARTLAGTGPPGELFF; d_call: .; clone_size: .; v_call: TRBV21-1; j_call: TRBJ2-2; cdr3_length: 16
cdr3_nt: TGCAGCGTTGAAAGGGGTCCTTGGGGATTTAGCACAGATACGCAGTATTTT; cdr3_aa: CSVERGPWGFSTDTQYF; d_call: .; clone_size: .; v_call: TRBV29-1; j_call: TRBJ2-3; cdr3_length: 17
cdr3_nt: TGTGCCAGCAGTTACAGGGGAAAGGACACCGGGGAGCTGTTTTTT; cdr3_aa: CASSYRGKDTGELFF; d_call: TRBD1; clone_size: .; v_call: TRBV11-3; j_call: TRBJ2-2; cdr3_length: 15
cdr3_nt: TGTGCCAGCAGCTTAGCGATCCCTCTAGCGGGGGGTTACACCGGGGAGCTGTTTTTT; cdr3_aa: CASSLAIPLAGGYTGELFF; d_call: TRBD2; clone_size: .; v_call: TRBV7-2; j_call: TRBJ2-2; cdr3_length: 19
cdr3_nt: TGTGCCAGCAGCCCTTCGGGACTAGCGGGGGGGCGAACAGATACGCAGTATTTT; cdr3_aa: CASSPSGLAGGRTDTQYF; d_call: TRBD2; clone_size: .; v_call: TRBV5-4; j_call: TRBJ2-3; cdr3_length: 18
cdr3_nt: TGCGCCAGCAGCCAAGAAGCTAGCTACGAGCAGTACTTC; cdr3_aa: CASSQEASYEQYF; d_call: .; clone_size: .; v_call: TRBV4-3; j_call: TRBJ2-7; cdr3_length: 13
cdr3_nt: TGTGCCAGCCGAAATGAACAGGGCCAACGTGGCTACACCTTC; cdr3_aa: CASRNEQGQRGYTF; d_call: .; clone_size: .; v_call: TRBV5-8; j_call: TRBJ1-2; cdr3_length: 14
cdr3_nt: TGTGCCAGCAGCTTCAGGGTAGCTAACGAGCAGTACTTC; cdr3_aa: CASSFRVANEQYF; d_call: .; clone_size: .; v_call: TRBV5-4; j_call: TRBJ2-7; cdr3_length: 13
cdr3_nt: TGTGCCAGCACCCAGGGGACGCCTCGAAGTCAGCCCCAGCATTTT; cdr3_aa: CASTQGTPRSQPQHF; d_call: .; clone_size: .; v_call: TRBV28; j_call: TRBJ1-5; cdr3_length: 15